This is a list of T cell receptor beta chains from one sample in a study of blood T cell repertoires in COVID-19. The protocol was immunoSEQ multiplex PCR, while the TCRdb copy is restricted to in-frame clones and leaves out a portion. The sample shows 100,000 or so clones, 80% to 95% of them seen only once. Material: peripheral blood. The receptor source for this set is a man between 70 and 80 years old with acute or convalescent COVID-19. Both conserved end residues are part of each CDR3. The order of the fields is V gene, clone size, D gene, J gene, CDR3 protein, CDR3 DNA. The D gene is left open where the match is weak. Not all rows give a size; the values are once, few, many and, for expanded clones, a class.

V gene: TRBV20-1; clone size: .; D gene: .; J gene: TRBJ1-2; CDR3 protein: CSARENYGYTF; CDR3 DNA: TGCAGTGCCAGGGAAAACTATGGCTACACCTTC
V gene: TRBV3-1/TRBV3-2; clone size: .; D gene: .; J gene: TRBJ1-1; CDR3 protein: CASSHSDRYTEAFF; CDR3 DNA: TGTGCCAGCAGCCACTCGGACAGATACACTGAAGCTTTCTTT
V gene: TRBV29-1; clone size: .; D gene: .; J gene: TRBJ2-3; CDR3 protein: CSVVLRQGPDTQYF; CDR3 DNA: TGCAGCGTTGTCTTACGGCAGGGCCCAGATACGCAGTATTTT
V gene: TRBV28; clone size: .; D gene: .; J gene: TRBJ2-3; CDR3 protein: CASSFSSEYSTDTQYF; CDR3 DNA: TGTGCCAGCAGTTTCTCAAGCGAATACAGCACAGATACGCAGTATTTT
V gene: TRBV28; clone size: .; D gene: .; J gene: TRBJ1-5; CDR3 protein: CASSLGALNQPQHF; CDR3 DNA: TGTGCCAGCAGTTTAGGGGCCCTCAATCAGCCCCAGCATTTT
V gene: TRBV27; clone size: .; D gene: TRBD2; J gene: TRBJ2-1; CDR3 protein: CASFLTSGTNNEQFF; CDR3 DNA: TGTGCCAGCTTTCTTACTAGCGGGACCAACAATGAGCAGTTCTTC
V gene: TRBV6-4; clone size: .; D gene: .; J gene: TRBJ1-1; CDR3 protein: CASSDSGRENTEAFF; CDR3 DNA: TGTGCCAGCAGTGACTCAGGACGGGAAAACACTGAAGCTTTCTTT
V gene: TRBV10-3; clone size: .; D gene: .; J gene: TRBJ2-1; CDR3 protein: CAISESVPIAYNEQFF; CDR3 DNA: TGTGCCATCAGTGAGTCGGTCCCTATCGCCTACAATGAGCAGTTCTTC
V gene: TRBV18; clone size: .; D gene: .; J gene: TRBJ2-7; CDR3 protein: CASSPYEQAFYEQYF; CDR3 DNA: TGTGCCAGCTCACCATATGAACAGGCCTTCTACGAGCAGTACTTC
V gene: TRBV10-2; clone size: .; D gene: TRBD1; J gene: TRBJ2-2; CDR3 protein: CASRAGQGPNTGELFF; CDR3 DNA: TGCGCCAGCAGAGCGGGACAGGGCCCGAACACCGGGGAGCTGTTTTTT
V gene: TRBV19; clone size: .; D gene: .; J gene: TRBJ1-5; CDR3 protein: CASSILMGDQPQHF; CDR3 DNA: TGTGCCAGTAGTATTTTGATGGGAGATCAGCCCCAGCATTTT
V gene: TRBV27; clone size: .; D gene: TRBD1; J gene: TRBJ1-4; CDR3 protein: CASKLGGSREKLFF; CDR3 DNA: TGTGCCAGCAAGCTAGGGGGCTCTCGCGAAAAACTGTTTTTT
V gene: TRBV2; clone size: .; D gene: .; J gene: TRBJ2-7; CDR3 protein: CASRGDGPSYEQYF; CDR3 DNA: TGTGCCAGCAGGGGAGACGGACCTTCCTACGAGCAGTACTTC
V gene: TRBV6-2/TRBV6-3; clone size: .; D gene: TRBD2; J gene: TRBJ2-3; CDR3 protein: CASSYGTSGYSTDTQYF; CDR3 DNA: TGTGCCAGCAGTTACGGGACTAGCGGGTATAGCACAGATACGCAGTATTTT
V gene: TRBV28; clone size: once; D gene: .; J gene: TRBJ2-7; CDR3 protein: CASSDTAELYEQYF; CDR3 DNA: TGTGCCAGCAGTGACACAGCGGAACTCTACGAGCAGTACTTC
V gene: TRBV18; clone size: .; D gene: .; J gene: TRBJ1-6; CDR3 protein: CASSPSPYNSPLHF; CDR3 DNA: TGTGCCAGCTCACCTTCTCCGTATAATTCACCCCTCCACTTT
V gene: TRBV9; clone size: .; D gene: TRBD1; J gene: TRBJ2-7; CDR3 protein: CASSVGGTGSYEQYF; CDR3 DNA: TGTGCCAGCAGCGTAGGTGGGACAGGCTCCTACGAGCAGTACTTC
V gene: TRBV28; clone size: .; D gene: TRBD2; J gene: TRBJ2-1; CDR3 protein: CASSFGGSFYNEQFF; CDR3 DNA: TGTGCCAGCAGCTTCGGCGGGAGCTTCTACAATGAGCAGTTCTTC
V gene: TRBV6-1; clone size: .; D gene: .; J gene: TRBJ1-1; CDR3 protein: CASSARDITYRTEAFF; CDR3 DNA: TGTGCCAGCAGTGCTCGGGACATTACATATCGTACTGAAGCTTTCTTT
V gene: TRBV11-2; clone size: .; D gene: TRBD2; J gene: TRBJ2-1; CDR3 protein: CASSSGLAGNEQFF; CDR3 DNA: TGTGCCAGCAGCTCAGGACTAGCGGGAAATGAGCAGTTCTTC
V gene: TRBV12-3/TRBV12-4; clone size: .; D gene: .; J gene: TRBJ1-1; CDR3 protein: CASSTGMNTEAFF; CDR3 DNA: TGTGCCAGCAGTACAGGGATGAACACTGAAGCTTTCTTT
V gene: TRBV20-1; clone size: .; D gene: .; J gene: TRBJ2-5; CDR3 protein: CSARDQAQYF; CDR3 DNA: TGCAGTGCCCGGGATCAGGCCCAGTACTTC
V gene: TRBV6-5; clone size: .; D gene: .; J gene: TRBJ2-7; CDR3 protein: CASSYKQGSYEQYF; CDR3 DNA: TGTGCCAGCAGTTACAAACAGGGTTCCTACGAGCAGTACTTC
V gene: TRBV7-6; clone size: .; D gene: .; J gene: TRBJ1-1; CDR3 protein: CASSPDSRAFF; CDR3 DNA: TGTGCCAGCAGCCCAGACAGTAGGGCTTTCTTT
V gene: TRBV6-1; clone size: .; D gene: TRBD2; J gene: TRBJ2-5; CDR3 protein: CASSEAGGRERWGETQYF; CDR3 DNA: TGTGCCAGCAGTGAAGCGGGGGGGAGGGAAAGGTGGGGAGAGACCCAGTACTTC
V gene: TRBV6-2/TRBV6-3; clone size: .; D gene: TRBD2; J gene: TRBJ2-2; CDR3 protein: CASSTAGTSGRAGAGELFF; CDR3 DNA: TGTGCCAGCAGTACCGCCGGGACTAGCGGGAGGGCCGGCGCCGGGGAGCTGTTTTTT
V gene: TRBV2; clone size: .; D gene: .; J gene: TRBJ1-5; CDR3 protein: CASRRGPGPYSNQPQHF; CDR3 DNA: TGTGCCAGCCGGAGGGGTCCGGGGCCCTATAGCAATCAGCCCCAGCATTTT
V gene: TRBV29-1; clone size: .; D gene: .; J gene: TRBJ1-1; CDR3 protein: CSGSRVIINTEAFF; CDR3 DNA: TGCAGCGGAAGCAGGGTTATCATAAACACTGAAGCTTTCTTT
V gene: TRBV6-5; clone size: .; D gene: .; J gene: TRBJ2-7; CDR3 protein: CASSYSILGQYYEQYF; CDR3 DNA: TGTGCCAGCAGTTACTCGATTCTTGGACAGTACTACGAGCAGTACTTC
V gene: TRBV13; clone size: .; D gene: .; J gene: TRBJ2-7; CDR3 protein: CASSPRTGSYEQYF; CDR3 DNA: TGTGCCAGCAGCCCCCGGACGGGATCCTACGAGCAGTACTTC
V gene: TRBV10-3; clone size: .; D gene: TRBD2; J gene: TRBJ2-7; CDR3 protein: CAISEAGGVSYEQYF; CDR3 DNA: TGTGCCATCAGTGAGGCGGGGGGGGTTTCCTACGAGCAGTACTTC
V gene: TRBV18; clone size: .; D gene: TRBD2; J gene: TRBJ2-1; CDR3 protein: CASSPWTSSSSYNEQFF; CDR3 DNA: TGTGCCAGCTCACCCTGGACTAGCAGTAGCTCCTACAATGAGCAGTTCTTC
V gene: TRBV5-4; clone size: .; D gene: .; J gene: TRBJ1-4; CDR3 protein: CASSLGGRNEKLFF; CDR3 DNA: TGTGCCAGCAGCTTAGGGGGACGTAATGAAAAACTGTTTTTT
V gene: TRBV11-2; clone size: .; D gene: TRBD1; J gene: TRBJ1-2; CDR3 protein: CASSLGTGGAYGYTF; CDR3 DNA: TGTGCCAGCAGCTTAGGGACAGGGGGGGCGTATGGCTACACCTTC
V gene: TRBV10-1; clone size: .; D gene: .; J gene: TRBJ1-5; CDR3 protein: CASSESGGPQHF; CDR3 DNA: TGCGCCAGCAGTGAGTCGGGGGGGCCCCAGCATTTT
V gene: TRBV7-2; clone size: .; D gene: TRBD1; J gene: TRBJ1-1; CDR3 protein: CASSNQGQGVTEAFF; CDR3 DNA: TGTGCCAGCAGCAACCAAGGACAGGGGGTCACTGAAGCTTTCTTT
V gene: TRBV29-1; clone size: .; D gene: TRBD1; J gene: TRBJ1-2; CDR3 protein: CSVAKGSTGASGYTF; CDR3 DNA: TGCAGCGTGGCAAAGGGGTCGACAGGGGCTAGCGGCTACACCTTC
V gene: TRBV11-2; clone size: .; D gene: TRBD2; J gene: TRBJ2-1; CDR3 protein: CASSSAGVGDNEQFF; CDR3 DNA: TGTGCCAGCAGCTCCGCGGGAGTCGGGGACAATGAGCAGTTCTTC
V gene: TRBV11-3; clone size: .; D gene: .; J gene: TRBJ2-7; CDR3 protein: CASSFSSYEQYF; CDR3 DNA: TGTGCCAGCAGTTTTAGCTCCTACGAGCAGTACTTC
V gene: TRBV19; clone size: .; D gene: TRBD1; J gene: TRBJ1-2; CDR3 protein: CASTTGEGMWGYGYTF; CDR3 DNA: TGTGCCAGTACGACAGGGGAGGGGATGTGGGGCTATGGCTACACCTTC
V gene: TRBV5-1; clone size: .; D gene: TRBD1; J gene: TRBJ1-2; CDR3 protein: CASSQSHGRRTGDYGYTF; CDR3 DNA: TGCGCCAGCAGCCAATCACACGGGCGCAGGACAGGGGACTATGGCTACACCTTC
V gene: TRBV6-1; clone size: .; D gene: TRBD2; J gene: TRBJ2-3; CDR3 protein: CASSDRGRAADTQYF; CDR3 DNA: TGTGCCAGCAGTGACCGCGGGAGGGCCGCCGATACGCAGTATTTT
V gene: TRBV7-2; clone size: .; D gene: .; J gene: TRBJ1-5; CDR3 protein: CASSPGGRYNQPQHF; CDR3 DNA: TGTGCCAGCAGTCCCGGCGGGCGGTACAATCAGCCCCAGCATTTT
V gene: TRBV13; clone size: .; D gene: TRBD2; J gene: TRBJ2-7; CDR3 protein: CASSLGSLAGGEQYF; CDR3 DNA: TGTGCCAGCAGCTTAGGCTCTCTAGCGGGGGGGGAGCAGTACTTC
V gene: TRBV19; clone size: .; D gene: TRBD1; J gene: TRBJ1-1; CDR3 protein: CASSILGQVNTEAFF; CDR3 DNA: TGTGCCAGTAGTATATTGGGACAGGTGAACACTGAAGCTTTCTTT
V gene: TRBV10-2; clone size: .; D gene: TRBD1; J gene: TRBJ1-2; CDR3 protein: CASSEPPGQGNGYTF; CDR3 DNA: TGCGCCAGCAGTGAGCCCCCCGGACAGGGTAACGGCTACACCTTC
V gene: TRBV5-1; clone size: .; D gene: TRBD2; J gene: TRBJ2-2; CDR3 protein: CASSSGLAGVTGELFF; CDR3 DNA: TGCGCCAGCAGCTCCGGACTAGCGGGGGTCACCGGGGAGCTGTTTTTT
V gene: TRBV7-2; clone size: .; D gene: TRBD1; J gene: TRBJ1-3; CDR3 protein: CASSRGQLSGNTIYF; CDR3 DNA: TGTGCCAGCAGCCGGGGACAGCTCTCTGGAAACACCATATATTTT
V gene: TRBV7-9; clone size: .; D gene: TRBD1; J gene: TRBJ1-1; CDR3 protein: CASSLTGALNTEAFF; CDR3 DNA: TGTGCCAGCAGCCTTACAGGGGCGCTGAACACTGAAGCTTTCTTT
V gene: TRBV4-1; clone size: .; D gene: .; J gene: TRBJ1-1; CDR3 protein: CASSQVPVMNTEAFF; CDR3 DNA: TGCGCCAGCAGCCAAGTTCCGGTTATGAACACTGAAGCTTTCTTT
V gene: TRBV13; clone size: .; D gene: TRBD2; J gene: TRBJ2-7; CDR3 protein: CASSGGRLAGGEQYF; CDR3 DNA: TGTGCCAGCAGCGGAGGAAGGCTAGCGGGAGGTGAGCAGTACTTC
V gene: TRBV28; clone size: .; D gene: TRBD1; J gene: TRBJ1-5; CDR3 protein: CASRSRQGAFDQPQHF; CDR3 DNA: TGTGCCAGCAGATCAAGACAGGGGGCATTCGATCAGCCCCAGCATTTT
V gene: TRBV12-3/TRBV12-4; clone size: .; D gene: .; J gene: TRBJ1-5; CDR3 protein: CASSETGVQPQHF; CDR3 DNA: TGTGCCAGCAGTGAAACCGGGGTTCAGCCCCAGCATTTT
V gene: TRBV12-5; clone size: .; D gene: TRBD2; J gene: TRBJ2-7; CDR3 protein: CASGTIAGDYEQYF; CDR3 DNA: TGTGCTAGTGGAACCATAGCGGGAGACTACGAGCAGTACTTC
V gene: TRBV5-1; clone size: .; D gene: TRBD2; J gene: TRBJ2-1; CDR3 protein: CASSLVRGIDNEQFF; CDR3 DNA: TGCGCCAGCAGCTTGGTGCGGGGGATCGACAATGAGCAGTTCTTC